A single sample gave rise to the 29 T cell receptor beta chains below, sequenced in a study of T cells after yellow fever vaccination. A single record per CDR3 protein comes from TCRdb applying MiXCR to the 5' RACE reads. Among 60,000 to 85,000 distinct CDR3 sequences listed, roughly 6.9% were seen once. Sequenced material: CD8+ T cells sorted from PBMCs, taken 5 to 6 days after the first yellow fever vaccination. The origin of the receptors is a young man who received the YFV17D yellow fever vaccine.

This clonotype appeared a few times. V usage is TRBV6-2 or TRBV6-3 and J usage is TRBJ2-7; D might be TRBD2 (6 bases). Trimming pared 2 bases from V and 6 bases from J, leaving 11 bases between. CDR1 is MNHEY and CDR2 is SVGEGT in the germline V gene. The CDR3 consists of 13 residues. The CDR3: CASSYAEGGEQYF. The CDR3 region has the DNA TGTGCCAGCAGTTACGCAGAGGGAGGCGAGCAGTACTTC.

This clonotype appeared many times. V is TRBV28 and J is TRBJ2-7, with D perhaps assigned TRBD1 or TRBD2 (5 bases each). The V end lost 3 bases, the J end lost 5 bases, and 11 bases lay between the germline ends. Germline assignment: CDR1 MDHEN and CDR2 SYDVKM. The CDR3 covers 13 residues. DNA of the CDR3: TGTGCCAGCAGTTTTGTTATGGGGGACGAGCAGTACGTC. Translated, it gives CASSFVMGDEQYV.

This clonotype was seen many times. The CDR3 sequence: CASSYRPFVGGEQYF. CDR3 nucleotides: TGTGCCAGCAGTTACCGTCCGTTCGTGGGGGGCGAGCAGTACTTC. The chain couples TRBV6-2 or TRBV6-3 to TRBJ2-7; D may be TRBD2 (6 bases). Germline V gene lookup returns CDR1 MNHEY and CDR2 SVGEGT. The ends were cut back, 2 bases at V and 6 bases at J, with 17 bases in the middle. The CDR3 is 15 residues long.

This clonotype was found a few times. This chain connects TRBV3-1 to TRBJ2-3, with 9 positions matching TRBD1. This CDR3 region has 16 residues. V lost 3 bases and J lost 1; bases outside the gene matches: 5. Germline CDR1 and CDR2: LGHDT and YNNKEL (reference sequence). CDR3 sequence: CASSQMRDRGTDTQYF. In DNA, the CDR3 is TGTGCCAGCAGCCAGATGCGGGACAGGGGCACAGATACGCAGTATTTT.

This clonotype was observed at least ten times. CDR3 amino acids: CASRRWTGNQETQYF. The DNA for the CDR3 is TGTGCCAGCAGGCGCTGGACAGGCAATCAAGAGACCCAGTACTTC. The chain joins TRBV7-6 to TRBJ2-5, with 7 bases lining up with TRBD1. V gave up 6 bases and J gave up 2 bases; unmatched junction bases: 9. Germline CDR1 is SGHVS and CDR2 is FNYEAQ. The CDR3 sequence is 15 residues long.

This clonotype was seen at least ten times. J is TRBJ2-1 and V is TRBV24-1; 8 nucleotides line up with TRBD1. V shed 4 bases, J shed 3 bases, and the junction held 4 bases outside the gene matches. From germline, CDR1 is KGHDR and CDR2 SFDVKD. The CDR3 runs 15 residues. CDR3 protein: CATSDPGQGYNEQFF. The CDR3 bases are TGTGCCACCAGTGACCCCGGACAGGGCTACAATGAGCAGTTCTTC.

This clonotype was observed a handful of times. CDR3: CASNQRDGTDTQYF. As DNA, the CDR3 is TGTGCCAGCAACCAGAGGGATGGCACAGATACGCAGTATTTT. The V call is TRBV7-9, the J call TRBJ2-3; D perhaps matches TRBD2 (5 bases). This CDR3 spans 14 amino acids. Per the germline V gene, CDR1 is SEHNR and CDR2 is FQNEAQ (reference sequence). V lost 7 bases, J lost 1 base, and 12 bases lay in between.

This clonotype was recorded a few times. V is TRBV4-3 and J is TRBJ2-3; 9 bases are a match to TRBD2. CDR1 and CDR2 (germline): LGHNA, YSLEER. The CDR3 is made up of 17 amino acids. Trimming removed 0 bases from V and 0 bases from J; junction bases left unmatched: 4. CDR3 protein: CASSQEGLAGSTDTQYF. CDR3 DNA sequence: TGCGCCAGCAGCCAAGAAGGCCTAGCGGGGAGCACAGATACGCAGTATTTT.

This clonotype has just one count. One base away lies a much larger clone, so this may be a sequencing read error. The gene calls are TRBV10-3 and TRBJ2-5; D ambiguous. The CDR3 has 16 residues. The V gene lost 0 bases and the J gene lost 4 bases, with 15 bases spanning the gap. CDR1 ENHRY and CDR2 SYGVKD come from the germline V gene. The chain's CDR3 is CAISESVLTRRETQYF. The CDR3 DNA follows: TGTGCCATCAGTGAGTCGGTCCTGACCCGGCGAGAGACCCAGTACTTC.

This clonotype came up many times. The V call is TRBV7-2, the J call TRBJ2-7; D could derive from TRBD1 or TRBD2 (6 bases each). CDR3 length: 13 amino acids. CDR1 SGHTA and CDR2 FQGNSA come from the germline V gene. With 1 base removed from V and 6 bases from J, the gap between germline ends came to 10 bases. In DNA form, the CDR3 reads TGTGCCAGCAGCTTAGTAGGAGGGGGCGAGCAGTACTTC. Translating gives CASSLVGGGEQYF.

This clonotype occurred many times. This rearrangement joins TRBV12-3 or TRBV12-4 to TRBJ2-2; weak D call: TRBD2 (6 bases). Trimming took off 3 bases at V and 2 bases at J, with 10 bases between the two ends. The CDR3 totals 15 residues. Here the CDR3 DNA reads TGTGCCAGCAGTTTCCCGGGGGATAACACCGGGGAGCTGTTTTTT. Translation gives CASSFPGDNTGELFF.

This clonotype has only a few counts. The rearrangement links TRBV27 to TRBJ1-5; a weak D match, TRBD1 (5 bases). Trimming stripped 3 bases from V and 5 bases from J, with 8 bases between. This CDR3 region has 13 residues. CDR1 and CDR2 from the germline V gene are MNHEY and SMNVEV (reference sequence). The CDR3 DNA sequence: TGTGCCAGCAGTTTTGGGGGTGATCAGCCCCAGCATTTT. Amino acid sequence: CASSFGGDQPQHF.

The sample holds many counts of this clonotype. The J gene is TRBJ2-5, the V gene TRBV12-3 or TRBV12-4; the D gene could be TRBD1 or TRBD2 (5 bases each). V was clipped by 6 bases and J by 2 bases, with 13 bases between them. This CDR3 is built from 14 residues. CDR3: CASSHPGRQETQYF. CDR3 nucleotide sequence: TGTGCCAGCAGCCATCCGGGACGGCAAGAGACCCAGTACTTC.

This clonotype was recorded a few times. This chain uses TRBV7-2 with TRBJ2-7; 16 nucleotides match TRBD2. V lost 5 bases to trimming and J lost 7 bases; unmatched junction nucleotides: 8. There are 16 residues in the CDR3. Germline V gene lookup returns CDR1 SGHTA and CDR2 FQGNSA. This CDR3 is CASSPGTSGGAAEQYF. As DNA, the CDR3 is TGTGCCAGCAGCCCCGGGACTAGCGGGGGGGCCGCTGAGCAGTACTTC.

V is TRBV14 and J is TRBJ1-2, with no clear D. This CDR3 region has 12 residues. CDR1 SGHDN and CDR2 FVKESK come from the germline V gene. Trimming shortened V by 0 bases and J by 13 bases, and 12 bases separated the two germline ends. CDR3 residues: CASSQDGGKTTF. The CDR3 nucleotides read TGTGCCAGCAGCCAAGACGGTGGAAAAACCACCTTC.

This clonotype was seen only a few times. The chain has TRBV5-4 and TRBJ2-1; no firm D call. Trimming left V 4 bases short and J 9 bases short, with 8 bases between. Per germline, CDR1 SGHNT and CDR2 YYREEE (reference sequence). This CDR3 region has 11 residues. CDR3 in amino acids: CASSLLSEQFF. In DNA, the CDR3 is TGTGCCAGCAGCCTCCTATCTGAGCAGTTCTTC.

This clonotype was counted a few times. The chain is built from TRBV5-5 and TRBJ2-7; TRBD1 agrees at 7 bases. The germline V gene has CDR1 SGHKS and CDR2 YYEKEE (reference sequence). The CDR3 spans 16 residues. V lost 4 bases and J lost 2; bases outside the gene matches: 12. This CDR3 reads CASSPLSTGYPYEQYF. Here the CDR3 DNA reads TGTGCCAGCAGCCCACTCTCGACAGGGTACCCCTACGAGCAGTACTTC.

This clonotype was observed many times. The rearrangement links TRBV5-1 to TRBJ2-7; D is ambiguous. V was cut by 0 bases and J by 2 bases, with 9 bases left in between. The germline CDR1 and CDR2 sequences are SGHRS and YFSETQ. The CDR3 contains 14 residues. The CDR3 DNA reads as TGCGCCAGCAGCTTGGAAACCGCTGCCTACGAGCAGTACTTC. It specifies CASSLETAAYEQYF.

This clonotype came up a few times. The V and J genes are TRBV15 and TRBJ2-2; D might be TRBD1 (6 bases). Trimming cost V 8 bases and J 7 bases, with 17 bases left between them. This CDR3 region has 14 residues. Germline V gives CDR1 LNHNV, CDR2 YYDKDF (reference sequence). CDR3 DNA sequence: TGTGCCACCTCCACAGGGAATGGGGGCGGGGAGCTGTTTTTT. This translates into CATSTGNGGGELFF.

V usage is TRBV7-9 and J usage is TRBJ1-5; a weak D match, TRBD1 (6 bases). Germline assignment: CDR1 SEHNR and CDR2 FQNEAQ (reference sequence). V was trimmed by 10 bases and J by 2 bases, leaving 15 bases between them. The CDR3 contains 14 residues. The CDR3 sequence: CAIGPGGRNQPQHF. The CDR3 coding sequence is TGTGCCATCGGCCCCGGGGGCCGCAATCAGCCCCAGCATTTT.

The rearrangement links TRBV12-3 or TRBV12-4 to TRBJ2-2; D call uncertain. The CDR3 has 11 amino acids. V lost 5 bases and J 4 bases, leaving 2 bases between the germline ends. The CDR3 loop reads CASSATGELFF. The CDR3 bases are TGTGCCAGCAGTGCCACCGGGGAGCTGTTTTTT.

A few counts support this clonotype. The chain is built from TRBV6-2 or TRBV6-3 and TRBJ2-6; D perhaps matches TRBD1 (6 bases). Per the germline V gene, CDR1 is MNHEY and CDR2 is SVGEGT. This CDR3 comprises 16 residues. The V and J ends lost 1 base and 2 bases respectively, with 9 bases between them. The chain's CDR3 is CASSYYAGAGANVLTF. For the CDR3, the DNA is TGTGCCAGCAGTTACTACGCAGGGGCTGGGGCCAACGTCCTGACTTTC.

This clonotype was seen ten or more times. V gene TRBV5-1 combines with J gene TRBJ2-1, with D possibly TRBD2 on 7 matching bases. The CDR3 is 15 amino acids. The V gene lost 2 bases and the J gene lost 6 bases, with 15 bases spanning the gap. Per the germline V gene, CDR1 is SGHRS and CDR2 is YFSETQ. The DNA of the CDR3 is TGCGCCAGCAGCTTTTTCGCGGGGGCCGCCAATGAGCAGTTCTTC. Translation gives CASSFFAGAANEQFF.

Concerning this clonotype itself: An end of the junction differs from the germline gene, which may be a read error. This chain joins TRBV5-1 and TRBJ2-1; the match to TRBD2 covers 12 bases. The CDR3 loop spans 15 amino acids. Germline V gene data show CDR1 as SGHRS and CDR2 as YFSETQ. DNA for the CDR3: TGCTCCAGCAGCCTGGGACTAGCGGGCCAGGATGAGCAGTTCTTC. This codes for CSSSLGLAGQDEQFF.

This clonotype was observed a handful of times. The genes are TRBV4-1 and TRBJ1-4; D gene unclear. The V and J ends lost 3 bases and 8 bases respectively, with 7 bases between them. Germline values: CDR1 MGHRA, CDR2 YSYEKL. The CDR3 runs to 12 residues. The CDR3 DNA is TGCGCCAGCAGCCATTTTTTAGAAAAACTGTTTTTT. Amino acid sequence: CASSHFLEKLFF.

The chain employs TRBV27 and TRBJ2-6; D remains ambiguous. CDR1 is MNHEY and CDR2 is SMNVEV in the germline V gene (reference sequence). The CDR3 length is 16 residues. The ends were cut back, 6 bases at V and 1 base at J, with 13 bases in the middle. CDR3 nucleotides: TGTGCCAGCAGCATCCTGGGCGGTTCTGGGGCCAACGTCCTGACTTTC. This encodes CASSILGGSGANVLTF.

This clonotype was found a few times. The chain couples TRBV12-3 or TRBV12-4 to TRBJ2-2, with a tentative D call TRBD2 (6 bases). V lost 8 bases, J lost 6 bases, and 19 bases lay in between. This CDR3 comprises 15 residues. For the CDR3, the DNA is TGTGCCAGCCGCCCCTCGGCGGGGAGGTCCGGGGAGCTGTTTTTT. Translation: CASRPSAGRSGELFF.

Ten or more counts support this clonotype. V and J are TRBV9 and TRBJ2-6; perhaps TRBD2 as D (5 bases). Trimming stripped 3 bases from V and 3 bases from J, with 13 bases between. The CDR3 totals 16 residues. Germline CDR1 is SGDLS and CDR2 is YYNGEE. DNA of the CDR3: TGTGCCAGCAGCGGAGGGCGGAGCGGTGGGGCCAACGTCCTGACTTTC. Its translation is CASSGGRSGGANVLTF.

This clonotype was picked up many times. V is TRBV3-1 and J is TRBJ2-2; TRBD1 matches at 8 bases. CDR3 length: 17 residues. Trimming removed 6 bases from V and 2 bases from J; junction bases left unmatched: 11. Germline CDR1 is LGHDT and CDR2 is YNNKEL (reference sequence). CDR3 sequence (DNA): TGTGCCAGCAGGAGCGCCCGGGACAGGCCTAACACCGGGGAGCTGTTTTTT. This encodes CASRSARDRPNTGELFF.